Below, 4 T cell receptor beta chains from the same sample are listed, as sequenced in a study of T cells of healthy individuals. TCRdb recomputed calls from the 5' RACE reads with MiXCR, one row per CDR3 protein. Among 100,000 or so distinct CDR3 sequences, 17% were seen once, and the ten largest hold under 7.5%. These receptors were obtained from a human donor in good health.

The chain has TRBV28 and TRBJ2-1; D is unresolved. V was clipped by 1 base and J by 3 bases, with 10 bases between them. The CDR3 runs 15 residues. Germline V gene lookup returns CDR1 MDHEN and CDR2 SYDVKM. The CDR3 protein is CASSLFVGNYNEQFF. The CDR3 DNA reads TGTGCCAGCAGTTTATTTGTAGGGAACTACAATGAGCAGTTCTTC.

This clonotype has more than one count but fewer than ten. The chain uses TRBV11-3 and TRBJ2-3; TRBD1 matches at 8 bases. Germline V gene data show CDR1 as SGHNT and CDR2 as YENEEA. The length of the CDR3 is 13 residues. Unmatched junction bases numbered 2, after V lost 5 bases and J lost 4 bases. CDR3 residues: CASSIQGADTQYF. As DNA, the CDR3 is TGTGCCAGCAGCATACAGGGGGCAGATACGCAGTATTTT.

This clonotype was seen a handful of times. The J gene is TRBJ2-2, the V gene TRBV25-1, with a tentative D call TRBD2 (7 bases). This CDR3 has 16 residues. V was pared by 3 bases and J by 7 bases, with 18 bases between. Germline CDR1 is MGHDK and CDR2 is SYGVNS. CDR3 nucleotide sequence: TGTGCCAGCAGTGACCCCGTGGGGGGGGCAGGCGGGGAGCTGTTTTTT. Protein product: CASSDPVGGAGGELFF.

This chain connects TRBV12-3 or TRBV12-4 to TRBJ2-7; 7 positions agree with TRBD1. V lost 6 bases and J lost 3; bases outside the gene matches: 5. The CDR3 loop spans 13 amino acids. The DNA for the CDR3 is TGTGCCAGCAGCCGAGGGACAGTCTACGAGCAGTACTTC. It is translated as CASSRGTVYEQYF.